This entry features one T cell receptor (beta chain) sequence. Its specificity is not known. The sample comes from a study of Tregs in tolerant kidney transplant recipients. Study-wide points: Antigen-driven expansion was suggested because donor-specific Tregs expanded more than all Tregs in tolerant patients.

Libraries were prepared by immunoSEQ multiplex PCR; TCRdb keeps only in-frame clonotypes and omits some of them. Here the sample spans tens of thousands of clones, approximately 83% being singletons. CD4+CD25+CD127- Tregs, CD4+CD25- non-Tregs, CD4 and CD8 cells were sorted. Germline trimming cut 5 bases from V and 4 bases from J; bases unmatched to any gene: 2. Per the germline V gene, CDR1 is MNHEY and CDR2 is SVGAGI. There are 14 residues in the CDR3. The rearrangement joins TRBV6-5 to TRBJ1-6, with 7 bases fitting TRBD1. Sequencing used Tregs from blood, obtained before the transplant. This clonotype was obtained from a human donor who received a combined kidney and bone marrow transplant. CDR3 DNA sequence: TGTGCCAGCAGTACGGGACAGTATAATTCACCCCTCCACTTT. Translated, it gives CASSTGQYNSPLHF.